The 30 T cell receptor beta chains below come from one sample, sequenced in a study of cytomegalovirus exposure and HLA in healthy donors. Some clones are missing from TCRdb's copy, which holds only in-frame ones; the method was immunoSEQ multiplex PCR. In the table there are some 150,000 clones, 90% to 95% of which are singletons. The sequenced sample consisted of PBMCs. These receptor sequences come from a man aged 18 to 30 in good health and CMV-seronegative.

The chain carries TRBV27 and TRBJ2-1; D not resolved. The ends were cut back, 7 bases at V and 7 bases at J, with 11 bases in the middle. The germline gives CDR1 MNHEY, CDR2 SMNVEV (reference sequence). CDR3 length equals 12 residues. CDR3 bases: TGTGCCAGCACCAATTTTAGAAATGAGCAGTTCTTC. Protein: CASTNFRNEQFF.

The CDR3 protein is CASSKGPFWANTEAFF. The CDR3 DNA is TGTGCCAGCAGCAAAGGCCCCTTTTGGGCGAACACTGAAGCTTTCTTT. The chain employs TRBV21-1 and TRBJ1-1; the D call of TRBD1 is as the table states it, not checked on the DNA. TRBV21-1 is recorded as a pseudogene. This CDR3 contains 16 residues.

The rearrangement links TRBV27 to TRBJ2-5; D might be TRBD1 (5 bases). V was trimmed by 5 bases and J by 2 bases, leaving 12 bases between them. This CDR3 is built from 14 residues. Germline V gene data show CDR1 as MNHEY and CDR2 as SMNVEV (reference sequence). CDR3 coding DNA: TGTGCCAGCAGTATGCGACAGTCTCAAGAGACCCAGTACTTC. Protein sequence: CASSMRQSQETQYF.

The chain combines TRBV7-9 with TRBJ2-2; TRBD1 aligns across 8 bases. After removal of 2 bases from V and 4 bases from J, the junction contained 9 bases not matched to a gene. The germline gives CDR1 SEHNR, CDR2 FQNEAQ (reference sequence). This CDR3 has 17 residues. The CDR3 here is CASSLRQGALGTGELFF. In DNA, the CDR3 is TGTGCCAGCAGCTTAAGGCAGGGGGCGCTTGGCACCGGGGAGCTGTTTTTT.

In its sample, this clone was seen once. The rearrangement joins TRBV30 to TRBJ1-4; tentative D call: TRBD1 (5 bases). This CDR3 has 16 amino acids. CDR1 is GTSNPN, CDR2 SVGIG, per germline (reference sequence). V lost 0 bases and J 4 bases, leaving 15 bases between the germline ends. The CDR3 spells CAWSVRQNVLNEKLFF. The CDR3, as DNA: TGTGCCTGGAGTGTACGACAGAACGTACTTAATGAAAAACTGTTTTTT.

V gene TRBV4-1 combines with J gene TRBJ2-3; tentative D call: TRBD2 (5 bases). Germline loops: CDR1 MGHRA, CDR2 YSYEKL. The CDR3 has 14 amino acids. With 3 bases removed from V and 0 bases from J, the gap between germline ends came to 7 bases. The CDR3 nucleotides are TGCGCCAGCAGCCAGTGGACTAGCACAGATACGCAGTATTTT. Protein: CASSQWTSTDTQYF.

The chain joins TRBV2 to TRBJ2-1, with a tentative D call TRBD1 (5 bases). The CDR3 extends over 15 amino acids. The ends were cut back, 3 bases at V and 7 bases at J, with 16 bases in the middle. CDR1 and CDR2 from the germline V gene are SNHLY and FYNNEI. CDR3 nucleotide sequence: TGTGCCAGCAGTGAGCCGTACCCGACAGAGAATGAGCAGTTCTTC. This encodes CASSEPYPTENEQFF.

The rearrangement uses TRBV7-9 and TRBJ2-1; a possible D gene is TRBD2 (5 bases). Trimming cost V 4 bases and J 9 bases, with 10 bases left between them. Germline CDR1 is SEHNR and CDR2 is FQNEAQ (reference sequence). The CDR3 is 12 amino acids. This chain's CDR3 is CASSSVASEQFF. The CDR3 coding sequence is TGTGCCAGCAGCTCGGTAGCGTCTGAGCAGTTCTTC.

This sequence joins TRBV6-6 and TRBJ2-7, with TRBD2 as a possible D gene (5 bases). Germline V lookup: CDR1 MNHNY, CDR2 SVGAGI (reference sequence). This CDR3 has 16 residues. V gave up 0 bases and J gave up 4 bases, with 16 bases separating them. The CDR3 coding sequence is TGTGCCAGCAGTTACTCGAACGGGGTTTCTCCGTACGAGCAGTACTTC. This codes for CASSYSNGVSPYEQYF.

This chain connects TRBV18 to TRBJ2-7; 7 nucleotides agree with TRBD2. V lost 1 base, J lost 2 bases, and 8 bases stayed unmatched. Germline V gene data show CDR1 as KGHSH and CDR2 as LQKENI. The CDR3 runs 16 residues. DNA for the CDR3: TGTGCCAGCTCACCACTCCCTAGCGGCGGCCCCTACGAGCAGTACTTC. Its translation: CASSPLPSGGPYEQYF.

The CDR3 coding sequence is TGTGCCAGCTCACCGATTTCGGCACAGGGAGACTATGGCTACACCTTC. Translated: CASSPISAQGDYGYTF. The chain is built from TRBV18 and TRBJ1-2; D is possibly TRBD1 (6 bases). The CDR3 spans 16 residues. Between the trimmed V and J ends, which lost 3 bases and 3 bases, there was a span of 17 bases. Germline CDR1 KGHSH, CDR2 LQKENI.

CDR3 sequence reads: CASSLASGGAYNEQFF. CDR3 bases: TGCGCCAGCAGCTTGGCATCGGGGGGCGCCTACAATGAGCAGTTCTTC. This sequence joins TRBV5-1 and TRBJ2-1, with D maybe TRBD2 (7 bases). CDR3 length: 16 amino acids. V was trimmed by 0 bases and J by 2 bases, leaving 12 bases between them. Germline lookup yields CDR1 SGHRS and CDR2 YFSETQ.

The gene calls are TRBV27 and TRBJ1-6, with D possibly matching TRBD1 (5 bases). Trimming pared 10 bases from V and 2 bases from J, leaving 12 bases between. This CDR3 has 14 residues. Germline assignment: CDR1 MNHEY and CDR2 SMNVEV (reference sequence). For the CDR3, the DNA is TGTGCCACCGGGGGTGGCACCTATAATTCACCCCTCCACTTT. It codes for CATGGGTYNSPLHF.

This chain's CDR3 is CATSQRDYGYTF. For the CDR3, the DNA is TGTGCCACCTCACAGCGGGACTATGGCTACACCTTC. The rearrangement joins TRBV19 to TRBJ1-2; D gene ambiguous. The germline V gene encodes CDR1 LNHDA and CDR2 SQIVND (reference sequence). Trimming cost V 10 bases and J 3 bases, with 12 bases left between them. The CDR3 is 12 amino acids.

The chain couples TRBV19 to TRBJ1-4; TRBD1 agrees at 10 bases. The V gene end was trimmed by 5 bases and the J gene end by 7 bases; junction bases not matched to a gene: 7. Per the germline V gene, CDR1 is LNHDA and CDR2 is SQIVND (reference sequence). The CDR3 totals 15 residues. The CDR3 DNA is TGTGCCAGTAGTCCCAGGACAGGGGGAAGTGAAAAACTGTTTTTT. Its translation is CASSPRTGGSEKLFF.

CDR3 sequence reads: CSVPQGAGDTF. CDR3 DNA sequence: TGCAGTGTTCCACAGGGGGCAGGGGACACCTTC. The rearrangement joins TRBV20-1 to TRBJ1-2, with 9 bases matching TRBD1. The CDR3 runs to 11 residues. J was trimmed by 12 bases and V by 7 bases; bases with no gene match: 9. The germline V gene has CDR1 DFQATT and CDR2 SNEGSKA (reference sequence).

V gene TRBV2 combines with J gene TRBJ2-1; 13 bases align to TRBD2. CDR1 is SNHLY, CDR2 FYNNEI, per germline. With 6 bases clipped from V and 9 bases from J, the junction kept 8 bases outside the gene matches. The CDR3 is 15 residues long. Written as DNA, the CDR3 is TGTGCCAGCAGCCCCAGGACTAGCGGGAGCCGTGAGCAGTTCTTC. This encodes CASSPRTSGSREQFF. Filled out from reference TRBV2 and TRBJ2-1, the complete variable domain reads EPEVTQTPSHQVTQMGQEVILRCVPISNHLYFYWYRQILGQKVEFLVSFYNNEISEKSEIFDDQFSVERPDGSNFTLKIRSTKLEDSAMYFCASSPRTSGSREQFFGPGTRLTVL.

The V call is TRBV19, the J call TRBJ1-5, with 9 bases identical to TRBD1. The CDR3 runs 15 residues. Germline CDR1 and CDR2: LNHDA and SQIVND (reference sequence). V gave up 7 bases and J gave up 6 bases; unmatched junction bases: 10. CDR3 in DNA: TGTGCCAGTACCCCGGGACAGGGCTTATCTCAGCCCCAGCATTTT. Protein sequence: CASTPGQGLSQPQHF.

The V gene is TRBV6-5, the J gene TRBJ2-2; 7 nucleotides line up with TRBD2. Looked up from germline, CDR1 is MNHEY and CDR2 is SVGAGI. The CDR3 sequence is 13 residues long. V lost 10 bases, J lost 0 bases, and 2 bases stayed unmatched. In DNA form, the CDR3 reads TGTGCCATCGGGGGGTCGAACACCGGGGAGCTGTTTTTT. It yields the protein CAIGGSNTGELFF.

The chain is built from TRBV4-3 and TRBJ2-1; maybe TRBD2 (6 bases). The CDR3 is made up of 16 amino acids. V was shortened by 0 bases and J by 4 bases, with 13 bases between the two germline ends. Germline CDR1 and CDR2: LGHNA and YSLEER. CDR3 sequence (DNA): TGCGCCAGCAGCCAAGATCGGGGGACTTCGTACAATGAGCAGTTCTTC. As protein: CASSQDRGTSYNEQFF.

This clone has just one count. V usage is TRBV6-1 and J usage is TRBJ2-7, with 7 nucleotides matching TRBD2. Germline assignment: CDR1 MNHNS and CDR2 SASEGT. The CDR3 totals 12 residues. The CDR3 spells CASSYGGTIYSV. In nucleotides, the CDR3 is TGTGCCAGCAGTTATGGAGGGACTATATATTCAGTC.

The gene calls are TRBV29-1 and TRBJ2-2, with TRBD1 as a possible D gene (6 bases). There are 16 residues in the CDR3. V lost 5 bases to trimming and J lost 1 base, with 17 bases between them. Germline V CDR1 and CDR2: SQVTM, ANQGSEA. The CDR3 spells CSVTPPGHKNTGELFF. The CDR3 DNA reads TGCAGCGTTACCCCGCCGGGACACAAGAACACCGGGGAGCTGTTTTTT.

The V gene is TRBV7-9, the J gene TRBJ1-4; possibly TRBD1 for D (5 bases). This CDR3 comprises 17 residues. Deletions cut 4 bases from V and 4 bases from J, with 19 bases between. The germline V gene encodes CDR1 SEHNR and CDR2 FQNEAQ (reference sequence). The CDR3: CASSYPMRQNLNEKLFF. In DNA form, the CDR3 reads TGTGCCAGCAGCTACCCCATGAGACAGAATCTTAATGAAAAACTGTTTTTT.

V is TRBV14 and J is TRBJ1-1; D possibly corresponds to TRBD1 (6 bases). This CDR3 contains 14 residues. V dropped 8 bases and J dropped 5 bases, with 18 bases sitting between them. From germline, CDR1 is SGHDN and CDR2 FVKESK. CDR3 bases: TGTGCCAGCCACTCAGGGGAAATACGAACTGAAGCTTTCTTT. It specifies CASHSGEIRTEAFF.

The chain uses TRBV4-2 and TRBJ2-7, with 9 bases lining up with TRBD2. Germline lookup yields CDR1 LGHNA and CDR2 YNFKEQ. This CDR3 has 15 residues. Trimming took 4 bases from V and 0 from J; bases not matched to a gene: 4. In DNA, the CDR3 is TGTGCCAGCAGCCGCGGGGGGGGGAGCTCCTACGAGCAGTACTTC. This translates into CASSRGGGSSYEQYF.

This chain links TRBV10-1 with TRBJ2-1, with D possibly being TRBD1 (7 bases). Germline V gene sequence: CDR1 WNHNN, CDR2 SYGVQD (reference sequence). This CDR3 is 16 amino acids long. V was pared by 7 bases and J by 6 bases, with 22 bases between. The CDR3 DNA is TGCGCCAGCACCGGGCGGCGGGACAGCCGAACCAATGAGCAGTTCTTC. Its translation: CASTGRRDSRTNEQFF.

The chain links TRBV14 to TRBJ2-1; a weak D match, TRBD1 (6 bases). In germline, CDR1 is SGHDN, CDR2 FVKESK. This CDR3 is 15 amino acids long. Deletions cut 1 base from V and 4 bases from J, with 11 bases between. CDR3 DNA sequence: TGTGCCAGCAGCCAAGTGCCAGGGGTGTACAATGAGCAGTTCTTC. Protein product: CASSQVPGVYNEQFF.

The CDR3 DNA reads as TGTGCTAGTGGTTCCGCCCCGGGCGGGAGCCGTGTCTATGAGCAGTTCTTC. This translates into CASGSAPGGSRVYEQFF. This sequence joins TRBV12-5 and TRBJ2-1; the match to TRBD2 covers 7 bases. There are 17 residues in the CDR3. CDR1 is LGHNT, CDR2 FRNRAP, per germline. Trimming took 4 bases from V and 8 from J; bases not matched to a gene: 17.

The V call is TRBV5-1, the J call TRBJ2-1; TRBD1 is a possible D gene (5 bases). CDR1 SGHRS and CDR2 YFSETQ come from the germline V gene. The CDR3 is 12 residues long. The germline V and J ends were trimmed by 0 bases and 9 bases, with 7 bases remaining between them. CDR3 in DNA: TGCGCCAGCAGCTTGGGACAGACTGAGCAGTTCTTC. The encoded protein is CASSLGQTEQFF. The full variable domain, its missing parts supplied by reference TRBV5-1 and TRBJ2-1, is KAGVTQTPRYLIKTRGQQVTLSCSPISGHRSVSWYQQTPGQGLQFLFEYFSETQRNKGNFPGRFSGRQFSNSRSEMNVSTLELGDSALYLCASSLGQTEQFFGPGTRLTVL.

The CDR3 DNA reads as TGTGCCATCTCAGGGGGCAAAGAAAAACTGTTTTTT. The encoded protein is CAISGGKEKLFF. The chain carries TRBV10-3 and TRBJ1-4; 8 bases are shared with TRBD1. The CDR3 contains 12 residues. CDR1 and CDR2 from the germline V gene are ENHRY and SYGVKD. The ends lost 8 bases at V and 8 bases at J; junction bases unmatched: 4.